The 7 T cell receptor beta chains listed next were all sequenced from one sample in a study of T cell responses to AZD1222 COVID-19 vaccine. Profiling relied on immunoSEQ multiplex PCR, and the TCRdb table lists in-frame clones only, not all of them. Of about 110,000 clones listed, about 95% are singletons. Sample: peripheral blood, taken 28 days after the second AZD1222 dose. The receptors come from an adult who received the AZD1222 COVID-19 vaccine.

V and J are TRBV3-1 (or the pseudogene TRBV3-2) and TRBJ2-7, with D uncertain. V lost 2 bases and J lost 2, with 7 bases in between. The germline V gene encodes CDR1 LGHDT and CDR2 YNNKEL (reference sequence). This CDR3 spans 13 amino acids. CDR3 sequence (DNA): TGTGCCAGCAGCCAACCCCCCACCTACGAGCAGTACTTC. It yields the protein CASSQPPTYEQYF.

The chain has TRBV3-1 (or the pseudogene TRBV3-2) and TRBJ2-3; 7 bases agree with TRBD2. The germline V gene has CDR1 LGHDT and CDR2 YNNKEL (reference sequence). The CDR3 totals 15 residues. V dropped 6 bases and J dropped 5; count of bases not matched to a gene: 11. CDR3 DNA: TGTGCCAGCAGGTACAGCGGACCGGGGGGAGATACGCAGTATTTT. Translated, it gives CASRYSGPGGDTQYF.

This CDR3 reads CASSSGLGKLFF. The CDR3, as DNA: TGTGCCAGTAGTTCTGGGTTAGGAAAACTGTTTTTT. The rearrangement uses TRBV19 and TRBJ1-4; D unresolved. V was clipped by 5 bases and J by 10 bases, with 11 bases between them. The germline V gene encodes CDR1 LNHDA and CDR2 SQIVND (reference sequence). The CDR3 loop spans 12 amino acids.

The chain couples TRBV5-1 to TRBJ1-2, with D possibly being TRBD1 (6 bases). The V end was cut by 4 bases, the J end by 2 bases, with 12 bases between. Germline CDR1 reads SGHRS; CDR2 reads YFSETQ. The CDR3 is 14 amino acids. CDR3 sequence (DNA): TGCGCCAGCAGCCCATACAGGGACAACTATGGCTACACCTTC. Protein product: CASSPYRDNYGYTF.

In its sample, this clone was seen once. This sequence joins TRBV7-9 and TRBJ2-3, with 10 bases matching TRBD2. Germline V gene sequence: CDR1 SEHNR, CDR2 FQNEAQ (reference sequence). This CDR3 is 16 amino acids long. J was trimmed by 4 bases and V by 5 bases; bases with no gene match: 9. The CDR3 nucleotides are TGTGCCAGCAGCGGCCCCAAGCGGGGGGGGTCAGATACGCAGTATTTT. This sequence encodes CASSGPKRGGSDTQYF.

V gene TRBV27 combines with J gene TRBJ1-3, with D possibly being TRBD1 (5 bases). This CDR3 has 14 residues. The V end lost 3 bases, the J end lost 2 bases, and 8 bases lay between the germline ends. Germline assignment: CDR1 MNHEY and CDR2 SMNVEV (reference sequence). The CDR3 loop is CASSFAGPGNTIYF. CDR3 nucleotides: TGTGCCAGCAGTTTCGCAGGGCCTGGAAACACCATATATTTT.

V gene TRBV5-4 combines with J gene TRBJ2-2, with TRBD2 identical over 8 bases. Germline CDR1 reads SGHNT; CDR2 reads YYREEE (reference sequence). This CDR3 region has 16 residues. After removal of 0 bases from V and 5 bases from J, the junction contained 6 bases not matched to a gene. CDR3 protein: CASSLGSGSLTGELFF. The CDR3 DNA sequence: TGTGCCAGCAGCTTGGGGAGCGGGAGTCTTACCGGGGAGCTGTTTTTT.